These T cell receptor beta chains were read from a single sample in a study of cytomegalovirus exposure and HLA in healthy donors. Method: immunoSEQ multiplex PCR; TCRdb's copy keeps in-frame clones and lacks some. The table records about 120,000 clones, around 76% of them present only once. Specimen: PBMCs. The receptors here all came from a man in his fifties or sixties in good health and CMV-seropositive. The CDR3 runs from the conserved cysteine through the conserved F or W. Fields, in order: V gene, D gene, clone size, J gene, CDR3 protein, CDR3 DNA. D genes are given only for firm matches. Clone size is given for some rows only: seen once, a few or many times, or a class if the clone is expanded.

TRBV9	.	.	TRBJ1-1	CASSVASLGAEAFF	TGTGCCAGCAGCGTAGCTTCCTTGGGCGCTGAAGCTTTCTTT
TRBV28	TRBD2	.	TRBJ2-1	CASSPSGMSYNEQFF	TGTGCCAGCAGCCCGAGCGGGATGTCCTACAATGAGCAGTTCTTC
TRBV19	TRBD2	.	TRBJ2-1	CASSMFGGGLASSYNEQFF	TGTGCCAGTAGTATGTTCGGAGGGGGACTAGCGTCGTCCTACAATGAGCAGTTCTTC
TRBV5-4	TRBD1	.	TRBJ2-1	CASSLRGQGAEQFF	TGTGCCAGCAGCTTGCGGGGACAGGGAGCTGAGCAGTTCTTC
TRBV19	TRBD1	.	TRBJ2-3	CASSRTGLPDTQYF	TGTGCCAGTAGTCGGACAGGGCTGCCAGATACGCAGTATTTT
TRBV7-9	TRBD1	.	TRBJ1-1	CASSLTGLNTEAFF	TGTGCCAGCAGCCTGACAGGGTTAAACACTGAAGCTTTCTTT
TRBV2	TRBD2	.	TRBJ2-4	CASSGRLAGGAKNIQYF	TGTGCCAGCAGTGGTCGACTAGCGGGGGGAGCCAAAAACATTCAGTACTTC
TRBV5-4	TRBD1	.	TRBJ1-2	CASSSRTGGNYGYTF	TGTGCCAGCAGCTCCCGAACAGGGGGAAACTATGGCTACACCTTC
TRBV14	TRBD1	.	TRBJ2-7	CASSQGTGFSYEQYF	TGTGCCAGCAGCCAGGGGACAGGGTTTTCGTACGAGCAGTACTTC
TRBV7-2	.	.	TRBJ2-5	CASSRDFQETQYF	TGTGCCAGCAGCCGGGACTTCCAAGAGACCCAGTACTTC
TRBV27	TRBD1	.	TRBJ1-1	CASSMTGDRPSGTEAFF	TGTGCCAGCAGTATGACAGGGGACCGACCCTCGGGCACTGAAGCTTTCTTT
TRBV9	TRBD1	.	TRBJ2-2	CASGDRGHSSTGELFF	TGTGCCAGCGGGGACAGGGGGCATTCTAGCACCGGGGAGCTGTTTTTT
TRBV15	TRBD2	few	TRBJ2-6	CATSRSLLAGPSPEGANVLTF	TGTGCCACCAGCAGATCCTTATTAGCGGGACCCTCGCCAGAGGGGGCCAACGTCCTGACTTTC
TRBV7-9	.	once	TRBJ1-1	CASSSQANTEAFF	TGTGCCAGCAGCTCACAGGCGAACACTGAAGCTTTCTTT
TRBV5-4	.	.	TRBJ2-7	CASSLGRSAGYEQYF	TGTGCCAGCAGCTTGGGTCGGAGCGCGGGCTACGAGCAGTACTTC
TRBV11-2	.	few	TRBJ2-6	CASSLRGGGDRSGANGLTF	TGTGCCAGCAGCCTCCGTGGAGGGGGCGATAGGTCTGGGGCCAACGGCCTGACTTTC
TRBV2	TRBD1	once	TRBJ1-6	CASRGGQGGSPLHF	TGTGCCAGCAGAGGGGGACAGGGTGGTTCACCCCTCCACTTT
TRBV19	TRBD1	.	TRBJ2-7	CASSTGQRGYEQYF	TGTGCCAGTAGTACGGGACAGAGGGGCTACGAGCAGTACTTC
TRBV29-1	.	.	TRBJ1-3	CSASISGNTIYF	TGCAGCGCGAGTATCTCTGGAAACACCATATATTTT
TRBV4-1	TRBD1	few	TRBJ2-2	CASSPRGTGAATGELFF	TGCGCCAGCAGCCCTAGGGGGACAGGGGCAGCCACCGGGGAGCTGTTTTTT
TRBV9	TRBD1	few	TRBJ1-3	CASSYSPGTGTGGNTIYF	TGTGCCAGCAGCTATAGTCCCGGGACAGGGACGGGTGGAAACACCATATATTTT
TRBV5-1	.	.	TRBJ2-2	CASSLRSTGELFF	TGCGCCAGCAGCCTACGGTCGACCGGGGAGCTGTTTTTT
TRBV28	TRBD1	few	TRBJ2-5	CASSARTGQETQYF	TGTGCCAGCAGCGCCCGGACAGGGCAAGAGACCCAGTACTTC
TRBV10-1	TRBD2	.	TRBJ2-1	CASSVTSGKGDEQFF	TGCGCCAGCAGTGTGACTAGCGGGAAAGGCGATGAGCAGTTCTTC
TRBV4-1	.	.	TRBJ2-5	CASSQAGGLGGTQYF	TGCGCCAGCAGCCAAGCCGGGGGGCTGGGAGGGACCCAGTACTTC
TRBV5-4	.	.	TRBJ2-7	CASSLDGTGDEQYF	TGTGCCAGCAGTTTGGACGGGACGGGGGACGAGCAGTACTTC
TRBV5-1	TRBD1	.	TRBJ2-7	CASSLTGPGEQYF	TGCGCCAGCAGTTTGACAGGGCCGGGGGAGCAGTACTTC
TRBV28	.	.	TRBJ1-1	CASGGTYTEAFF	TGTGCCAGCGGTGGGACATACACTGAAGCTTTCTTT
TRBV9	TRBD2	.	TRBJ2-3	CASSPGLGTSTDTQYF	TGTGCCAGCAGTCCCGGACTAGGGACGAGCACAGATACGCAGTATTTT
TRBV11-3	.	.	TRBJ2-7	CASSRGAGNSYEQYF	TGTGCCAGCAGCCGGGGGGCAGGGAACTCCTACGAGCAGTACTTC
TRBV28	.	.	TRBJ1-2	CASSLSFTGNGYTF	TGTGCCAGCAGTTTATCCTTTACAGGGAATGGCTACACCTTC
TRBV7-6	TRBD2	.	TRBJ2-7	CASSLGLAGYEQYF	TGTGCCAGCAGCTTGGGACTAGCGGGATATGAGCAGTACTTC
TRBV2	.	few	TRBJ2-1	CASSDQGPNYNEQFF	TGTGCCAGCAGTGACCAGGGGCCCAACTACAATGAGCAGTTCTTC
TRBV29-1	.	.	TRBJ1-2	CSVETHNYGYTF	TGCAGCGTTGAAACACACAACTATGGCTACACCTTC
TRBV29-1	TRBD1	.	TRBJ1-4	CSVEEAGTGNEKLFF	TGCAGCGTCGAGGAGGCGGGGACAGGGAATGAAAAACTGTTTTTT
TRBV29-1	TRBD2	.	TRBJ2-3	CSVEGERGGADTQYF	TGCAGCGTTGAAGGAGAGCGGGGTGGCGCAGATACGCAGTATTTT
TRBV7-3	TRBD2	.	TRBJ2-5	CASSPGTSGGFQETQYF	TGTGCCAGCAGCCCCGGGACTAGCGGGGGGTTCCAAGAGACCCAGTACTTC
TRBV29-1	.	.	TRBJ2-5	CSVERSGLGARETQYF	TGCAGCGTTGAGCGCTCGGGACTCGGAGCACGAGAGACCCAGTACTTC
TRBV7-2	TRBD2	.	TRBJ2-4	CASSIIGSGGNIQYF	TGTGCCAGCAGTATAATTGGCAGCGGGGGAAACATTCAGTACTTC
TRBV5-1	.	once	TRBJ2-7	CASSQLAGLTYEQYF	TGCGCCAGCAGCCAATTGGCGGGACTGACCTACGAGCAGTACTTC
TRBV21-1	.	.	TRBJ1-1	CASSKAPRGLTEAFF	TGTGCCAGCAGCAAAGCCCCCAGGGGGCTAACTGAAGCTTTCTTT
TRBV5-1	TRBD1	.	TRBJ2-6	CASSPTGTGGPSGANGLTF	TGCGCCAGCAGCCCAACAGGGACAGGGGGTCCGTCTGGGGCCAACGGCCTGACTTTC
TRBV7-8	.	.	TRBJ2-7	CASSALAGYEQYF	TGTGCCAGCAGCGCCCTGGCAGGATACGAGCAGTACTTC
TRBV6-1	TRBD1	.	TRBJ1-5	CASSSRTGGNQPQHF	TGTGCCAGCAGTTCCCGGACAGGGGGCAATCAGCCCCAGCATTTT
TRBV6-5	.	.	TRBJ1-1	CAISATGMNTEAFF	TGTGCCATCAGTGCGACAGGAATGAACACTGAAGCTTTCTTT
TRBV19	.	.	TRBJ2-2	CASSIAVNTGELFF	TGTGCCAGTAGTATAGCAGTTAACACCGGGGAGCTGTTTTTT
TRBV5-6	.	.	TRBJ2-6	CASSLPGSLSGANVLTF	TGTGCCAGCAGCTTGCCCGGTAGTCTTTCGGGGGCCAACGTCCTGACTTTC